The next 12 T cell receptor beta chains were all read from a single sample in a study of technical replicates of blood from a few donors. Using immunoSEQ multiplex PCR, the repertoire was profiled, and TCRdb retains in-frame clones only, with some absent. The table includes 65,000 to 95,000 clones, roughly 98% detected once. The sequenced sample consisted of T cells isolated from PBMCs. The receptors stem from a human donor in good health.

V and J are TRBV2 and TRBJ1-1; 7 bases agree with TRBD1. The CDR3 runs 13 residues. Unmatched junction bases numbered 0, after V lost 1 base and J lost 4 bases. Germline V gene data show CDR1 as SNHLY and CDR2 as FYNNEI. For the CDR3, the DNA is TGTGCCAGCAGTGAAGGGGACAGCACTGAAGCTTTCTTT. Encoded protein: CASSEGDSTEAFF.

The V gene is TRBV4-1, the J gene TRBJ1-2; TRBD1 matches at 7 bases. Trimming took 4 bases from V and 9 from J; bases not matched to a gene: 14. This CDR3 has 15 residues. Germline CDR1 reads MGHRA; CDR2 reads YSYEKL. The chain's CDR3 is CASSLKGDREGSYTF. CDR3 DNA: TGCGCCAGCAGCCTAAAGGGGGACAGAGAAGGGAGCTACACCTTC.

The CDR3 region is CASSRTGTGRSYEQYF. In DNA, the CDR3 is TGTGCCAGCAGCCGCACCGGGACTGGGCGCTCCTACGAGCAGTACTTC. J is TRBJ2-7 and V is TRBV14; perhaps TRBD2 as D (6 bases). CDR3 size: 16 residues. Trimming removed 4 bases from V and 0 bases from J, with 16 bases in between. Per germline, CDR1 SGHDN and CDR2 FVKESK.

V usage is TRBV6-5 and J usage is TRBJ2-1; D call uncertain. The CDR3 runs 13 residues. Germline V gene sequence: CDR1 MNHEY, CDR2 SVGAGI. The V gene lost 2 bases and the J gene lost 8 bases, with 10 bases spanning the gap. DNA for the CDR3: TGTGCCAGCAGTTACCCTAACAGTGATGAGCAGTTCTTC. Translation: CASSYPNSDEQFF.

The chain links TRBV29-1 to TRBJ1-1; no definite D call. Germline assignment: CDR1 SQVTM and CDR2 ANQGSEA. With 7 bases removed from V and 0 bases from J, the gap between germline ends came to 9 bases. This CDR3 has 12 residues. CDR3 sequence reads: CSADAMNTEAFF. CDR3 DNA: TGCAGCGCCGATGCGATGAACACTGAAGCTTTCTTT.

CDR3 protein: CASSPVVGEKLFF. In nucleotides, the CDR3 is TGTGCCAGCTCACCAGTCGTCGGGGAAAAACTGTTTTTT. V is TRBV18 and J is TRBJ1-4; no clear D. The CDR3 has 13 amino acids. Germline lookup yields CDR1 KGHSH and CDR2 LQKENI. Trimming left V 2 bases short and J 8 bases short, with 9 bases between. The full variable domain, rest sourced from reference TRBV18 and TRBJ1-4, is NAGVMQNPRHLVRRRGQEARLRCSPMKGHSHVYWYRQLPEEGLKFMVYLQKENIIDESGMPKERFSAEFPKEGPSILRIQQVVRGDSAAYFCASSPVVGEKLFFGSGTQLSVL.

The rearrangement uses TRBV4-1 and TRBJ1-6; TRBD1 might be the D (6 bases). The CDR3 sequence is 15 residues long. Trimming left V 1 base short and J 7 bases short, with 11 bases between. Looked up from germline, CDR1 is MGHRA and CDR2 is YSYEKL. CDR3 sequence: CASSQVRTENSPLHF. In DNA, the CDR3 is TGCGCCAGCAGCCAAGTTCGGACAGAAAATTCACCCCTCCACTTT.

CDR3 protein: CAIGRGTETQYF. The DNA for the CDR3 is TGTGCCATTGGGCGGGGTACGGAGACCCAGTACTTC. The chain couples TRBV10-3 to TRBJ2-5; possibly TRBD2 for D (6 bases). CDR1 is ENHRY, CDR2 SYGVKD, per germline. The length of the CDR3 is 12 residues. Trimming pared 9 bases from V and 5 bases from J, leaving 13 bases between.

V and J are TRBV4-1 and TRBJ2-1, with TRBD2 identical over 7 bases. This CDR3 contains 16 residues. V shed 3 bases and J 2 bases; nucleotides not matched to a gene: 7. Per germline, CDR1 MGHRA and CDR2 YSYEKL. The CDR3 loop reads CASSHLLAVTYNEQFF. The CDR3 DNA follows: TGCGCCAGCAGCCACCTCCTAGCGGTAACCTACAATGAGCAGTTCTTC.

The gene calls are TRBV4-1 and TRBJ2-7; D perhaps matches TRBD1 (5 bases). This CDR3 has 15 amino acids. Germline V gene data show CDR1 as MGHRA and CDR2 as YSYEKL. V was shortened by 1 base and J by 3 bases, with 13 bases between the two germline ends. This chain's CDR3 is CASSQGGTGLYEQYF. The CDR3 coding sequence is TGCGCCAGCAGCCAAGGGGGTACAGGCCTCTACGAGCAGTACTTC.

The chain joins TRBV25-1 to TRBJ1-5, with D possibly being TRBD1 (5 bases). CDR1 is MGHDK, CDR2 SYGVNS, per germline. The CDR3 totals 14 residues. Trimming took 2 bases from V and 6 from J, leaving 11 bases between them. The CDR3 here is CASSETMGGQPQHF. The CDR3 nucleotides read TGTGCCAGCAGTGAAACGATGGGGGGTCAGCCCCAGCATTTT.

This chain connects TRBV20-1 to TRBJ2-1; D not certain. The germline CDR1 and CDR2 sequences are DFQATT and SNEGSKA (reference sequence). V was trimmed by 3 bases and J by 9 bases, leaving 9 bases between them. This CDR3 comprises 11 residues. CDR3 in amino acids: CSASLSGEQFF. For the CDR3, the DNA is TGCAGTGCTAGTCTTTCCGGTGAGCAGTTCTTC.